These 27 T cell receptor beta chains came from one sample sequenced in a study of OX40 agonist ivuxolimab in advanced cancers. Clones were sequenced by immunoSEQ multiplex PCR, and TCRdb holds only the in-frame ones, with some missing. The sample has 65,000 or so clones; nearly 95% are singletons. The sequences come from CD4+ or CD8+ T cells sorted from blood, collected in a trial of the OX40 agonist ivuxolimab. Every receptor here comes from an adult with an advanced solid tumor such as melanoma, head and neck, liver or kidney cancer.

J is TRBJ1-2 and V is TRBV6-5; maybe TRBD1 (6 bases). Germline V CDR1 and CDR2: MNHEY, SVGAGI. The CDR3 is made up of 12 amino acids. The ends were cut back, 4 bases at V and 8 bases at J, with 11 bases in the middle. This CDR3 reads CASSSRTEGYTF. CDR3 DNA sequence: TGTGCCAGCAGTTCTCGGACAGAGGGCTACACCTTC.

As concerns this clone: Compared with germline, one end of the junction differs, possibly owing to a read error. The genes are TRBV18 and TRBJ1-6; D not resolved. The germline V gene has CDR1 KGHSH and CDR2 LQKENI. This CDR3 has 15 residues. Here the CDR3 DNA reads TGTGCCAGCTCCCCGGGTCTCGGGGTTAATTCACCCCTCCGCTTT. Translating it yields CASSPGLGVNSPLRF.

The chain employs TRBV15 and TRBJ2-2; D is unclear. V lost 3 bases, J lost 3 bases, and 5 bases lay in between. The germline gives CDR1 LNHNV, CDR2 YYDKDF (reference sequence). The CDR3 spans 13 residues. The CDR3 reads CATSSRDTGELFF. CDR3 coding DNA: TGTGCCACCAGCAGCCGGGACACCGGGGAGCTGTTTTTT. Complete variable domain (other parts from reference TRBV15 and TRBJ2-2): DAMVIQNPRYQVTQFGKPVTLSCSQTLNHNVMYWYQQKSSQAPKLLFHYYDKDFNNEADTPDNFQSRRPNTSFCFLDIRSPGLGDTAMYLCATSSRDTGELFFGEGSRLTVL.

In this sample, this clone turned up once. The rearrangement uses TRBV4-2 and TRBJ2-7, with D perhaps TRBD1 (6 bases). This CDR3 is built from 15 residues. Germline lookup yields CDR1 LGHNA and CDR2 YNFKEQ. V lost 1 base and J 5 bases, leaving 15 bases between the germline ends. The CDR3 nucleotides read TGTGCCAGCAGCCAAGGGAACAGGGTCAACCACGAGCAGTACTTC. This sequence encodes CASSQGNRVNHEQYF.

Only one count was recorded for this clone. V gene TRBV27 combines with J gene TRBJ1-3, with D hard to call. This CDR3 region has 14 residues. Trimming took off 5 bases at V and 2 bases at J, with 10 bases between the two ends. Germline values: CDR1 MNHEY, CDR2 SMNVEV (reference sequence). As DNA, the CDR3 is TGTGCCAGCAGTCCTCGTGGGGCTGGAAACACCATATATTTT. It translates to CASSPRGAGNTIYF.

This chain's CDR3 is CASSLKRASYNEQFF. The CDR3 DNA reads as TGTGCCAGCAGCTTAAAAAGGGCTTCCTACAATGAGCAGTTCTTC. The chain couples TRBV7-3 to TRBJ2-1; D gene uncertain. The V gene lost 1 base and the J gene lost 1 base, with 8 bases spanning the gap. This CDR3 comprises 15 residues. CDR1 is SGHTA, CDR2 FQGTGA, per germline.

The rearrangement links TRBV5-3 to TRBJ1-1, with D unresolved. TRBV5-3 is an open reading frame whose function is uncertain. The CDR3 runs 14 residues. Trimming stripped 2 bases from V and 0 bases from J, with 8 bases between. The CDR3 DNA is TGTGCCAGAAGCTTTGGGCAGATGAACACTGAAGCTTTCTTT. Translated, it gives CARSFGQMNTEAFF.

This chain links TRBV15 with TRBJ2-1; TRBD2 matches at 13 bases. Trimming took 3 bases from V and 5 from J; bases not matched to a gene: 19. The germline V gene encodes CDR1 LNHNV and CDR2 YYDKDF (reference sequence). CDR3 size: 21 residues. Here the CDR3 reads CATSSPSGTSGKVLYHNEQFF. DNA for the CDR3: TGTGCCACCAGCAGCCCCTCCGGGACTAGCGGGAAGGTGCTCTACCACAATGAGCAGTTCTTC. The whole variable domain, filled in from reference TRBV15 and TRBJ2-1, reads DAMVIQNPRYQVTQFGKPVTLSCSQTLNHNVMYWYQQKSSQAPKLLFHYYDKDFNNEADTPDNFQSRRPNTSFCFLDIRSPGLGDTAMYLCATSSPSGTSGKVLYHNEQFFGPGTRLTVL.

V usage is TRBV28 and J usage is TRBJ1-1; D is unresolved. Germline CDR1 and CDR2: MDHEN and SYDVKM. The CDR3 loop spans 13 amino acids. Trimming pared 2 bases from V and 1 base from J, leaving 5 bases between. CDR3 region: CASSLGPNTEAFF. The CDR3 DNA sequence: TGTGCCAGCAGTTTAGGTCCGAACACTGAAGCTTTCTTT.

This clone was recorded a few times. The rearrangement joins TRBV2 to TRBJ1-5; D perhaps matches TRBD1 (5 bases). V was clipped by 2 bases and J by 7 bases, with 15 bases between them. CDR1 is SNHLY, CDR2 FYNNEI, per germline. This CDR3 spans 15 amino acids. The CDR3 DNA is TGTGCCAGCAGTGAAAGGGGAGGGTTTCACCAGCCCCAGCATTTT. Translation: CASSERGGFHQPQHF.

The genes are TRBV11-2 and TRBJ1-6; 8 bases are shared with TRBD1. Germline-derived CDR1 and CDR2 are SGHAT and FQNNGV. CDR3 length equals 14 residues. The V segment lost 3 bases and the J segment 7 bases; nucleotides outside the gene matches: 2. In DNA, the CDR3 is TGTGCCAGCAGCTTGACAGGGGTCAATTCACCCCTCCACTTT. Its protein is CASSLTGVNSPLHF. The variable domain in full, completed from reference TRBV11-2 and TRBJ1-6, reads EAGVAQSPRYKIIEKRQSVAFWCNPISGHATLYWYQQILGQGPKLLIQFQNNGVVDDSQLPKDRFSAERLKGVDSTLKIQPAKLEDSAVYLCASSLTGVNSPLHFGNGTRLTVT.

The V gene is TRBV7-8, the J gene TRBJ2-7; perhaps D is TRBD1 or TRBD2 (5 bases each). With 3 bases removed from V and 3 bases from J, the gap between germline ends came to 15 bases. This CDR3 has 15 residues. Germline assignment: CDR1 SGHVS and CDR2 FQNEAQ. The CDR3 loop is CASSFGAGLNYEQYF. The CDR3 DNA reads as TGTGCCAGCAGCTTCGGGGCGGGTCTGAACTACGAGCAGTACTTC. The full variable domain, with the rest looked up from reference TRBV7-8 and TRBJ2-7, is GAGVSQSPRYKVAKRGQDVALRCDPISGHVSLFWYQQALGQGPEFLTYFQNEAQLDKSGLPSDRFFAERPEGSVSTLKIQRTQQEDSAVYLCASSFGAGLNYEQYFGPGTRLTVT.

The genes are TRBV7-3 and TRBJ2-1; 11 nucleotides match TRBD2. After removal of 4 bases from V and 3 bases from J, the junction contained 8 bases not matched to a gene. The germline V gene has CDR1 SGHTA and CDR2 FQGTGA. This CDR3 is 17 amino acids long. CDR3 in amino acids: CASSSSTSGELYNEQFF. The CDR3 DNA sequence: TGTGCCAGCAGCTCCTCGACTAGCGGGGAGCTCTACAATGAGCAGTTCTTC. Filled out from reference TRBV7-3 and TRBJ2-1, the complete variable domain reads GAGVSQTPSNKVTEKGKYVELRCDPISGHTALYWYRQSLGQGPEFLIYFQGTGAADDSGLPNDRFFAVRPEGSVSTLKIQRTERGDSAVYLCASSSSTSGELYNEQFFGPGTRLTVL.

The chain couples TRBV19 to TRBJ2-3; TRBD1 matches at 8 bases. V was pared by 0 bases and J by 5 bases, with 4 bases of the junction left unmatched. Germline CDR1 reads LNHDA; CDR2 reads SQIVND (reference sequence). The CDR3 totals 15 residues. The DNA for the CDR3 is TGTGCCAGTAGTATAGACTCGGGGACAGGAGATACGCAGTATTTT. Its protein product is CASSIDSGTGDTQYF.

V usage is TRBV27 and J usage is TRBJ2-3, with TRBD1 identical over 9 bases. The CDR3 is 15 amino acids. Germline CDR1 reads MNHEY; CDR2 reads SMNVEV (reference sequence). V was pared by 6 bases and J by 3 bases, with 7 bases of the junction left unmatched. As DNA, the CDR3 is TGTGCCAGCAGACCCGGGACAGGGACTACAGATACGCAGTATTTT. It translates to CASRPGTGTTDTQYF.

The gene calls are TRBV5-5 and TRBJ2-7; possibly TRBD2 for D (6 bases). The CDR3 runs to 15 residues. Deletions cut 0 bases from V and 3 bases from J, with 13 bases between. Germline loops: CDR1 SGHKS, CDR2 YYEKEE (reference sequence). In nucleotides, the CDR3 is TGTGCCAGCAGCTTGGTGCGGGGACCTTACTACGAGCAGTACTTC. It translates to CASSLVRGPYYEQYF.

The chain joins TRBV14 to TRBJ2-4, with no clear D. The CDR3 extends over 18 amino acids. Germline assignment: CDR1 SGHDN and CDR2 FVKESK. Deletions cut 2 bases from V and 5 bases from J, with 22 bases between. CDR3 sequence: CASSQMEKSAHWENIQYF. DNA for the CDR3: TGTGCCAGCAGCCAAATGGAGAAATCGGCGCATTGGGAAAACATTCAGTACTTC. Full variable domain (rest looked up from reference TRBV14 and TRBJ2-4): EAGVTQFPSHSVIEKGQTVTLRCDPISGHDNLYWYRRVMGKEIKFLLHFVKESKQDESGMPNNRFLAERTGGTYSTLKVQPAELEDSGVYFCASSQMEKSAHWENIQYFGAGTRLSVL.

The chain joins TRBV7-2 to TRBJ1-6; D is unresolved. CDR1 is SGHTA and CDR2 is FQGNSA in the germline V gene. The CDR3 extends over 14 amino acids. Trimming left V 3 bases short and J 7 bases short, with 10 bases between. The CDR3 here is CASSFRVQNSPLHF. The CDR3, as DNA: TGTGCCAGCAGCTTCCGGGTTCAAAATTCACCCCTCCACTTT.

This chain links TRBV27 with TRBJ1-1; TRBD1 agrees at 7 bases. The CDR3 contains 14 residues. Germline V gives CDR1 MNHEY, CDR2 SMNVEV (reference sequence). The V gene end was trimmed by 5 bases and the J gene end by 1 base; junction bases not matched to a gene: 4. The CDR3: CASSPQGGNTEAFF. CDR3 in DNA: TGTGCCAGCAGTCCCCAGGGGGGGAACACTGAAGCTTTCTTT.

This sequence joins TRBV13 and TRBJ2-1; D ambiguous. The CDR3 length is 12 residues. CDR1 and CDR2 from the germline V gene are PRHDT and FYEKMQ (reference sequence). V dropped 0 bases and J dropped 5 bases, with 2 bases sitting between them. Here the CDR3 reads CASSLGDNEQFF. The CDR3 nucleotides are TGTGCCAGCAGCTTAGGGGACAATGAGCAGTTCTTC.

The chain uses TRBV7-9 and TRBJ2-1; 14 bases agree with TRBD2. CDR1 SEHNR and CDR2 FQNEAQ come from the germline V gene (reference sequence). V was pared by 4 bases and J by 8 bases, with 7 bases of the junction left unmatched. The CDR3 covers 16 residues. The CDR3 nucleotides are TGTGCCAGCAGCTCTGAACCGGGACTAGCGGGAGATGAGCAGTTCTTC. This sequence encodes CASSSEPGLAGDEQFF. Variable domain in full (rest from reference TRBV7-9 and TRBJ2-1): DTGVSQNPRHKITKRGQNVTFRCDPISEHNRLYWYRQTLGQGPEFLTYFQNEAQLEKSRLLSDRFSAERPKGSFSTLEIQRTEQGDSAMYLCASSSEPGLAGDEQFFGPGTRLTVL.

The V call is TRBV5-6, the J call TRBJ1-5; D uncertain. This CDR3 comprises 12 residues. The ends were cut back, 4 bases at V and 1 base at J, with 3 bases in the middle. Germline-derived CDR1 and CDR2 are SGHDT and YYEEEE. CDR3 nucleotide sequence: TGTGCCAGCAGCGGGAGCAATCAGCCCCAGCATTTT. Its protein is CASSGSNQPQHF.

This sequence joins TRBV9 and TRBJ2-7; either TRBD1 or TRBD2 may fit D (6 bases each). The V end was cut by 3 bases, the J end by 4 bases, with 11 bases between. Germline V gene data show CDR1 as SGDLS and CDR2 as YYNGEE. The CDR3 totals 13 residues. The CDR3 sequence is CASSGGAGYEQYF. The CDR3 DNA is TGTGCCAGCAGCGGGGGGGCTGGGTACGAGCAGTACTTC.

V and J are TRBV7-3 and TRBJ2-1; D unresolved. The CDR3 runs to 14 residues. Trimming pared 5 bases from V and 0 bases from J, leaving 8 bases between. Germline loops: CDR1 SGHTA, CDR2 FQGTGA. CDR3 nucleotides: TGTGCCAGCAGCCTACTGTCCTCCTACAATGAGCAGTTCTTC. It specifies CASSLLSSYNEQFF.

This rearrangement joins TRBV27 to TRBJ1-6, with TRBD1 matching 9 bases. V lost 1 base to trimming and J lost 7 bases; unmatched junction nucleotides: 11. The CDR3 has 18 amino acids. Germline V gene lookup returns CDR1 MNHEY and CDR2 SMNVEV (reference sequence). The CDR3 region is CASSLFPRDREYNSPLHF. Here the CDR3 DNA reads TGTGCCAGCAGTTTATTCCCCCGGGACAGGGAGTACAATTCACCCCTCCACTTT.

This chain uses TRBV19 with TRBJ2-7; 8 bases align to TRBD1. The CDR3 extends over 14 amino acids. Germline loops: CDR1 LNHDA, CDR2 SQIVND (reference sequence). J was trimmed by 5 bases and V by 6 bases; bases with no gene match: 9. This CDR3 is CASRSAGGADEQYF. The CDR3 nucleotides read TGTGCCAGTAGGAGTGCAGGGGGCGCGGACGAGCAGTACTTC.

This chain links TRBV13 with TRBJ2-6, with a possible D match to TRBD1 (6 bases). This CDR3 has 20 amino acids. Trimming took off 0 bases at V and 0 bases at J, with 18 bases between the two ends. Germline CDR1 PRHDT, CDR2 FYEKMQ (reference sequence). The CDR3: CASSLGEQAKDSSGANVLTF. The CDR3 coding sequence is TGTGCCAGCAGCTTAGGGGAACAGGCAAAGGACAGCTCTGGGGCCAACGTCCTGACTTTC.